The 21 T cell receptor beta chains below come from one sample, sequenced in a study of blood T cell repertoires in COVID-19 (TCRdb year 2020). Libraries were made using the immunoSEQ multiplex PCR assay. Here the immuneACCESS table is served through TCRdb, limited to in-frame sequences with V and J called. Missing clones are a known gap in these copies; in checked studies unresolved V genes cover under half, and the rest lacks a known reason. The table for this sample lists about 170,000 clones; 74% of them were counted only once. The ten largest clones add up to about 3% of the sample. The sequenced sample consisted of peripheral blood. The receptor set was obtained from a woman older than 75 with acute or convalescent COVID-19.

DNA of the CDR3: TGTGCCTGGAGTGGGACAGCCTCGACGGTAGGAGAGACCCAGTACTTC. Protein: CAWSGTASTVGETQYF. The chain uses TRBV30 and TRBJ2-5, with a possible D match to TRBD1 (6 bases). Trimming cost V 1 base and J 4 bases, with 19 bases left between them. There are 16 residues in the CDR3. Germline V gene data show CDR1 as GTSNPN and CDR2 as SVGIG (reference sequence).

The V call is TRBV6-4, the J call TRBJ2-1; TRBD1 agrees at 9 bases. There are 13 residues in the CDR3. Germline assignment: CDR1 MRHNA and CDR2 SNTAGT. The J segment lost 6 bases and the V segment lost 6 bases, leaving 3 bases of the junction unmatched. The CDR3 reads CASSRDRANEQFF. The CDR3 nucleotides are TGTGCCAGCAGCAGGGACAGGGCCAATGAGCAGTTCTTC.

This chain joins TRBV27 and TRBJ1-6; 8 nucleotides line up with TRBD1. Germline CDR1 and CDR2: MNHEY and SMNVEV (reference sequence). V lost 0 bases and J lost 7; bases outside the gene matches: 2. The CDR3 is 15 residues long. CDR3 loop: CASSLSRGLNSPLHF. DNA for the CDR3: TGTGCCAGCAGTTTATCCAGGGGGCTGAATTCACCCCTCCACTTT.

The chain joins TRBV7-9 to TRBJ1-2; 8 nucleotides match TRBD1. The CDR3 contains 15 residues. V shed 1 base, J shed 3 bases, and the junction held 4 bases outside the gene matches. The V gene's germline CDR1 is SEHNR and CDR2 FQNEAQ (reference sequence). CDR3 protein: CASSLEDRAHYGYTF. DNA of the CDR3: TGTGCCAGCAGCTTAGAGGACAGGGCCCACTATGGCTACACCTTC.

This clone came up a few times. The chain combines TRBV5-1 with TRBJ2-1; 7 bases match TRBD2. The V segment lost 0 bases and the J segment 10 bases; nucleotides outside the gene matches: 10. The CDR3 runs to 15 residues. Germline V gene lookup returns CDR1 SGHRS and CDR2 YFSETQ. As DNA, the CDR3 is TGCGCCAGCAGCTTGGGCCAGCTAGCGGTCGGCGAGCAGTTCTTC. Its protein product is CASSLGQLAVGEQFF.

The CDR3 here is CAIPGPGRGNEKLFF. The CDR3 DNA follows: TGTGCCATACCAGGTCCAGGGCGCGGTAATGAAAAACTGTTTTTT. The V gene is TRBV28, the J gene TRBJ1-4; D might be TRBD1 (5 bases). Trimming took 10 bases from V and 4 from J, leaving 19 bases between them. The CDR3 is made up of 15 amino acids. Germline-derived CDR1 and CDR2 are MDHEN and SYDVKM.

This clone was counted between two and nine times. The rearrangement joins TRBV19 to TRBJ2-7; D is unresolved. Germline CDR1 LNHDA, CDR2 SQIVND (reference sequence). The V and J ends lost 5 bases and 0 bases respectively, with 11 bases between them. CDR3 size: 14 residues. As DNA, the CDR3 is TGTGCCAGTAGTCCCTGGAGTGGCTCCTACGAGCAGTACTTC. Encoded protein: CASSPWSGSYEQYF.

The CDR3 DNA sequence: TGTGCCAGCAGCTTATCAGGACAGGCTGACTACGAGCAGTACTTC. Amino acids: CASSLSGQADYEQYF. This chain uses TRBV7-2 with TRBJ2-7; 7 bases are shared with TRBD1. CDR1 SGHTA and CDR2 FQGNSA come from the germline V gene. This CDR3 is 15 amino acids long. The J segment lost 3 bases and the V segment lost 2 bases, leaving 7 bases of the junction unmatched.

The V and J genes are TRBV28 and TRBJ2-7, with D unclear. CDR3 size: 15 residues. V gave up 1 base and J gave up 3 bases, with 13 bases separating them. CDR1 is MDHEN, CDR2 SYDVKM, per germline. The CDR3 DNA follows: TGTGCCAGCAGTTTATTTGAGCGAGATCACTACGAGCAGTACTTC. Its translation is CASSLFERDHYEQYF.

The genes are TRBV2 and TRBJ1-4; 8 bases agree with TRBD1. Looked up from germline, CDR1 is SNHLY and CDR2 is FYNNEI. The J segment lost 0 bases and the V segment lost 6 bases, leaving 9 bases of the junction unmatched. The CDR3 extends over 17 amino acids. DNA of the CDR3: TGTGCCAGCAGAAAAGGACAGGGCACCTCAACTAATGAAAAACTGTTTTTT. Translating it yields CASRKGQGTSTNEKLFF.

The chain is built from TRBV28 and TRBJ2-2, with D perhaps TRBD2 (5 bases). The CDR3 extends over 17 amino acids. The ends were cut back, 5 bases at V and 3 bases at J, with 19 bases in the middle. Germline CDR1 and CDR2: MDHEN and SYDVKM. The CDR3 loop reads CASSPFSGKLHTGELFF. The CDR3 coding sequence is TGTGCCAGCAGTCCCTTCTCCGGGAAACTGCACACCGGGGAGCTGTTTTTT.

The V gene is TRBV14, the J gene TRBJ2-5; 9 nucleotides line up with TRBD2. V lost 8 bases and J lost 4; bases outside the gene matches: 5. The CDR3 is made up of 13 amino acids. CDR1 and CDR2 (germline): SGHDN, FVKESK. The CDR3 loop is CASAGLAGETQYF. Written as DNA, the CDR3 is TGTGCCAGCGCGGGACTAGCAGGAGAGACCCAGTACTTC.

Here the CDR3 reads CASIEQVFTQPQHF. The CDR3 nucleotides read TGTGCCAGCATTGAGCAGGTTTTTACTCAGCCCCAGCATTTT. This chain joins TRBV28 and TRBJ1-5, with no clear D. V dropped 7 bases and J dropped 6 bases, with 16 bases sitting between them. Germline V gives CDR1 MDHEN, CDR2 SYDVKM. This CDR3 comprises 14 residues.

This clone is a singleton in its sample. V usage is TRBV5-1 and J usage is TRBJ2-1; possibly TRBD2 for D (6 bases). Germline lookup yields CDR1 SGHRS and CDR2 YFSETQ. The CDR3 totals 15 residues. The V end was cut by 5 bases, the J end by 4 bases, with 16 bases between. The CDR3 nucleotides are TGCGCCAGCAGAGTCCGGGAGCAGGCATACAATGAGCAGTTCTTC. It yields the protein CASRVREQAYNEQFF.

V gene TRBV19 combines with J gene TRBJ2-1, with 15 bases lining up with TRBD2. This CDR3 region has 22 residues. Germline assignment: CDR1 LNHDA and CDR2 SQIVND (reference sequence). Losses at the gene ends were 5 bases for V and 6 bases for J; bases not matched to a gene: 23. CDR3 coding DNA: TGTGCCAGTAGTCCTCTGGTGCACTCCGGGACTAGCGGGAGGAGGTCAGGCAATGAGCAGTTCTTC. Translating gives CASSPLVHSGTSGRRSGNEQFF.

The chain couples TRBV10-3 to TRBJ2-5; 12 positions agree with TRBD1. This CDR3 is built from 16 residues. The germline V gene has CDR1 ENHRY and CDR2 SYGVKD. V lost 6 bases to trimming and J lost 3 bases; unmatched junction nucleotides: 8. This CDR3 is CAISKAGTGGEETQYF. The CDR3 bases are TGTGCCATCAGCAAAGCTGGGACAGGGGGCGAAGAGACCCAGTACTTC.

The sample holds a few counts of this clone. CDR3 in DNA: TGTGCCAGCAGTTTGGGACAGGGTTTCGAGACCCAGTACTTC. It translates to CASSLGQGFETQYF. This chain uses TRBV28 with TRBJ2-5; 9 bases match TRBD1. Germline V gene data show CDR1 as MDHEN and CDR2 as SYDVKM. Trimming cost V 3 bases and J 5 bases; bases outside gene matches: 4. CDR3 length equals 14 residues. Full variable domain (remainder filled in from reference TRBV28 and TRBJ2-5): DVKVTQSSRYLVKRTGEKVFLECVQDMDHENMFWYRQDPGLGLRLIYFSYDVKMKEKGDIPEGYSVSREKKERFSLILESASTNQTSMYLCASSLGQGFETQYFGPGTRLLVL.

V and J are TRBV7-2 and TRBJ2-3; 7 bases match TRBD1. CDR3 length: 14 residues. V lost 5 bases, J lost 3 bases, and 5 bases stayed unmatched. The germline CDR1 and CDR2 sequences are SGHTA and FQGNSA. CDR3 sequence (DNA): TGTGCCAGCAGCGAAGACAGGGTTACAGATACGCAGTATTTT. Translating it yields CASSEDRVTDTQYF.

This chain uses TRBV7-2 with TRBJ1-5; 7 positions agree with TRBD1. CDR3 size: 15 residues. V trimming: 4 bases; J trimming: 4 bases; junction bases outside the gene matches: 7. Germline V gives CDR1 SGHTA, CDR2 FQGNSA. The CDR3 bases are TGTGCCAGCAGCTCCCAGACAGGGATAAATCAGCCCCAGCATTTT. Its protein is CASSSQTGINQPQHF.

The rearrangement uses TRBV9 and TRBJ2-2, with 9 bases aligning to TRBD2. Germline CDR1 SGDLS, CDR2 YYNGEE. The CDR3 has 17 amino acids. Trimming took 3 bases from V and 3 from J; bases not matched to a gene: 9. The CDR3 DNA is TGTGCCAGCAGCGACCTTCCTAGCGGGACCGACACCGGGGAGCTGTTTTTT. It codes for CASSDLPSGTDTGELFF.

This clone was seen a single time. The chain links TRBV6-2 or TRBV6-3 to TRBJ2-2; D gene unclear. Germline values: CDR1 MNHEY, CDR2 SVGEGT. The CDR3 runs to 12 residues. V lost 1 base and J 7 bases, leaving 4 bases between the germline ends. This chain's CDR3 is CASSYFVGELFF. CDR3 DNA: TGTGCCAGCAGTTACTTCGTCGGGGAGCTGTTTTTT.